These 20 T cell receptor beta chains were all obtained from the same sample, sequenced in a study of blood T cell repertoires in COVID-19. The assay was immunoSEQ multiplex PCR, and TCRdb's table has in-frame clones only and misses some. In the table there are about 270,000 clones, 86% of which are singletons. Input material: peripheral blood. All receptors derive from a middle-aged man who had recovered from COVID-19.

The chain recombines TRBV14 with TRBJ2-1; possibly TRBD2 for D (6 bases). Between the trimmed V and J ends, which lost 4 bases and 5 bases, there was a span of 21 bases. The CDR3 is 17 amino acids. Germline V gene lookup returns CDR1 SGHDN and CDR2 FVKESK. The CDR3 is CASSPKRRDFTDNEQFF. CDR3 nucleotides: TGTGCCAGCAGCCCTAAACGCCGGGACTTCACGGACAATGAGCAGTTCTTC.

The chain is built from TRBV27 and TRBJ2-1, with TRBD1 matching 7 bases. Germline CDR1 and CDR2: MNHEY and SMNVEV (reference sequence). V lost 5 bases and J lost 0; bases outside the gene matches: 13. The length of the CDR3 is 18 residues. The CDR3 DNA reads TGTGCCAGCAGTCTACAGGGGATTCTTGGGGGCTCCTACAATGAGCAGTTCTTC. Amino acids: CASSLQGILGGSYNEQFF.

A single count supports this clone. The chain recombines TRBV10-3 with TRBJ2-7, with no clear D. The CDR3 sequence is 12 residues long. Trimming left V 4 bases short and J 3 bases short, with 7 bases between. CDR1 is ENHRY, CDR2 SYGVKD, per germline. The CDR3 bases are TGTGCCATCAGTGGGCTAGGCTACGAGCAGTACTTC. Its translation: CAISGLGYEQYF.

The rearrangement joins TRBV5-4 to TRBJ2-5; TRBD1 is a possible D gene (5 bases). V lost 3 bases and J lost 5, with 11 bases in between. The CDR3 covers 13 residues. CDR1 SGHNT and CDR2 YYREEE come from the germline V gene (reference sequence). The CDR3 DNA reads TGTGCCAGCAGCTCTCAGGGTGGGGAGACCCAGTACTTC. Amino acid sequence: CASSSQGGETQYF.

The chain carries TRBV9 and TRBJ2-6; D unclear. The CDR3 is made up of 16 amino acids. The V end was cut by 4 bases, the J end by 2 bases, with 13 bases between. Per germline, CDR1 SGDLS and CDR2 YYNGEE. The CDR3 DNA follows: TGTGCCAGCAGCCTTAGACTCGCGACTGGGGCCAACGTCCTGACTTTC. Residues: CASSLRLATGANVLTF.

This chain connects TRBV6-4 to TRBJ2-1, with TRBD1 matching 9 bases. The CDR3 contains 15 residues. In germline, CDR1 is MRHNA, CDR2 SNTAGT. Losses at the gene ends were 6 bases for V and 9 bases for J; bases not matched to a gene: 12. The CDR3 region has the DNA TGTGCCAGCAGAGCAGACAGGGGGAGAGATAGTGAGCAGTTCTTC. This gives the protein CASRADRGRDSEQFF.

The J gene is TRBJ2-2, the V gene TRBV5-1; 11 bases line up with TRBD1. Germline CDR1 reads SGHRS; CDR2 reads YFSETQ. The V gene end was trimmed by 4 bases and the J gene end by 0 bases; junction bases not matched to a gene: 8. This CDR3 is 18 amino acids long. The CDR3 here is CASSRADRGRANTGELFF. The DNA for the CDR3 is TGCGCCAGCAGCCGGGCGGACAGGGGGCGCGCGAACACCGGGGAGCTGTTTTTT. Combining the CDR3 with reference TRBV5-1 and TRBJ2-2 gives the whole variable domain KAGVTQTPRYLIKTRGQQVTLSCSPISGHRSVSWYQQTPGQGLQFLFEYFSETQRNKGNFPGRFSGRQFSNSRSEMNVSTLELGDSALYLCASSRADRGRANTGELFFGEGSRLTVL.

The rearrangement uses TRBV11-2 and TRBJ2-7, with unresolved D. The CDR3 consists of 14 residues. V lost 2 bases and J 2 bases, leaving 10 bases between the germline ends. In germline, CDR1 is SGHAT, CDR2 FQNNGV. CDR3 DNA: TGTGCCAGCAGCTTATATGCAACTACCTACGAGCAGTACTTC. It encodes CASSLYATTYEQYF.

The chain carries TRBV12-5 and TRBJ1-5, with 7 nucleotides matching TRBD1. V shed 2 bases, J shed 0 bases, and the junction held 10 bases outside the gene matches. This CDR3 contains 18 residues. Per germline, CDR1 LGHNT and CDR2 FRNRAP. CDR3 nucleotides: TGTGCTAGTGGTTTGCGCCCCGACAGGGTAGATAGCAATCAGCCCCAGCATTTT. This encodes CASGLRPDRVDSNQPQHF. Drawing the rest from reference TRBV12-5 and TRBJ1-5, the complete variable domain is DARVTQTPRHKVTEMGQEVTMRCQPILGHNTVFWYRQTMMQGLELLAYFRNRAPLDDSGMPKDRFSAEMPDATLATLKIQPSEPRDSAVYFCASGLRPDRVDSNQPQHFGDGTRLSIL.

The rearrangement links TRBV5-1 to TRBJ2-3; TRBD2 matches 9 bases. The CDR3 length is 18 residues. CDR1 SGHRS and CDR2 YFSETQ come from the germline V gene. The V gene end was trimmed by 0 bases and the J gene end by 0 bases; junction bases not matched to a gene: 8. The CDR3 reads CASSLEIAGARSTDTQYF. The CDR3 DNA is TGCGCCAGCAGCTTGGAAATAGCGGGGGCTCGAAGCACAGATACGCAGTATTTT. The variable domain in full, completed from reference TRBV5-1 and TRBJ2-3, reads KAGVTQTPRYLIKTRGQQVTLSCSPISGHRSVSWYQQTPGQGLQFLFEYFSETQRNKGNFPGRFSGRQFSNSRSEMNVSTLELGDSALYLCASSLEIAGARSTDTQYFGPGTRLTVL.

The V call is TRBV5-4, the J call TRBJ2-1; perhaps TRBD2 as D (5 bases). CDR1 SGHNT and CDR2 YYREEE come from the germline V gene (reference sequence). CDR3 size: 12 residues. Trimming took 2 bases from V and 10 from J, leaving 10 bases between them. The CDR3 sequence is CASSLDVAEQFF. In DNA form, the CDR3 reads TGTGCCAGCAGCTTAGACGTAGCGGAGCAGTTCTTC.

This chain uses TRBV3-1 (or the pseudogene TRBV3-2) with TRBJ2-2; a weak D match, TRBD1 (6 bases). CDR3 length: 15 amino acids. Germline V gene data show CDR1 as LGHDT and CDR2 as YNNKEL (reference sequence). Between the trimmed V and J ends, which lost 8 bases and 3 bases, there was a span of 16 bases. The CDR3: CASGKSDSDTGELFF. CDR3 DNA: TGTGCCAGCGGGAAGTCGGACAGCGACACCGGGGAGCTGTTTTTT.

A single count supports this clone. CDR3 bases: TGTGCCAGTAATGGAGGAGGGGAGGGTCAGCCCCAGCATTTT. Translated, it gives CASNGGGEGQPQHF. The chain employs TRBV19 and TRBJ1-5; a weak D match, TRBD1 (5 bases). The V end lost 7 bases, the J end lost 6 bases, and 16 bases lay between the germline ends. The CDR3 is made up of 14 amino acids. Germline values: CDR1 LNHDA, CDR2 SQIVND (reference sequence).

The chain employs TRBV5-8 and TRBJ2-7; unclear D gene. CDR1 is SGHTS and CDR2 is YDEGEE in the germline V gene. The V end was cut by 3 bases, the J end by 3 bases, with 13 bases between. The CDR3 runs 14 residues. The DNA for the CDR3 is TGTGCCAGCAGCTCGTCGGCGGTGGGCTACGAGCAGTACTTC. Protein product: CASSSSAVGYEQYF.

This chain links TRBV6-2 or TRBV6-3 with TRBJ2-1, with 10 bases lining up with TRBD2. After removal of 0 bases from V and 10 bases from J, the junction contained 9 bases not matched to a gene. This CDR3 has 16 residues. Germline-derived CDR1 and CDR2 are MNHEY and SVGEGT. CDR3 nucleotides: TGTGCCAGCAGTTACTCCCTAGCGGGGGACCCGAACGAGCAGTTCTTC. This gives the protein CASSYSLAGDPNEQFF.

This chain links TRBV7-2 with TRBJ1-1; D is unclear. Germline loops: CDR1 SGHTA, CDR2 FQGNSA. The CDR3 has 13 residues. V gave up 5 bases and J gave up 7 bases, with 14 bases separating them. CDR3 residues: CASSQTLRVEAFF. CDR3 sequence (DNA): TGTGCCAGCAGCCAAACTCTGAGGGTTGAAGCTTTCTTT. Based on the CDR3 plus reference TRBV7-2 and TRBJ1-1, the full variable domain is GAGVSQSPSNKVTEKGKDVELRCDPISGHTALYWYRQSLGQGLEFLIYFQGNSAPDKSGLPSDRFSAERTGGSVSTLTIQRTQQEDSAVYLCASSQTLRVEAFFGQGTRLTVV.

Written as DNA, the CDR3 is TGTGCCATCAGCCTCAGTGGCGGGAGTTCCTACAATGAGCAGTTCTTC. Its protein product is CAISLSGGSSYNEQFF. The genes are TRBV10-3 and TRBJ2-1; 7 bases fit TRBD2. The length of the CDR3 is 16 residues. The junction had 9 bases not matched to a gene; V was cut back by 6 bases and J by 1 base. The germline gives CDR1 ENHRY, CDR2 SYGVKD.

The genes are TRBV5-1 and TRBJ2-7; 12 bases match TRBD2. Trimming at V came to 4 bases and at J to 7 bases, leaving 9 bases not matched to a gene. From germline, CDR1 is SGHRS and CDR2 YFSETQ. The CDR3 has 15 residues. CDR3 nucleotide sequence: TGCGCCAGCAGCGCCCTGACTAGCGGGAGTAGTGAGCAGTACTTC. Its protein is CASSALTSGSSEQYF.

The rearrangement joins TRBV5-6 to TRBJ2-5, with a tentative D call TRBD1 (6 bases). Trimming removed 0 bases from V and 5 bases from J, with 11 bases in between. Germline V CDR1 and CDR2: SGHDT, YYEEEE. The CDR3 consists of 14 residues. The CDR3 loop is CASSLGRGQETQYF. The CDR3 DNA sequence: TGTGCCAGCAGCTTGGGCAGGGGCCAGGAGACCCAGTACTTC.

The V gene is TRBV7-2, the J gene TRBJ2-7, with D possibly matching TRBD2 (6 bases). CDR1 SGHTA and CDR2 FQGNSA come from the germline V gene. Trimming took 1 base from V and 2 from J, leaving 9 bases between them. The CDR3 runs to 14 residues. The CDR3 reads CASSLGSGAYEQYF. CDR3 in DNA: TGTGCCAGCAGCTTAGGATCGGGAGCCTACGAGCAGTACTTC.